These T cell receptor beta chains were read from a single sample in a study of technical replicates of blood from several donors. Profiled with immunoSEQ multiplex PCR; TCRdb holds only in-frame clones, not every one. The data contain 80,000 to 100,000 clones, roughly 94% of them singletons. The source material was T cells isolated from PBMCs. These receptors all stem from a human donor in good health. Both conserved end residues are part of each CDR3. The D gene is left open where the match is weak. Size is stated for part of the rows, as once, few or many counts, or as a class when the clone is expanded.

V gene: TRBV30
clone size: few
D gene: .
J gene: TRBJ1-1
CDR3 DNA: TGTGCCTGGAGCCAAGTAGGGGCTGAAGCTTTCTTT
CDR3 protein: CAWSQVGAEAFF

V gene: TRBV5-4
clone size: once
D gene: .
J gene: TRBJ2-7
CDR3 DNA: TGTGCCAGCAGCTTGGGTTCTAGCATCTACGAGCAGTACTTC
CDR3 protein: CASSLGSSIYEQYF

V gene: TRBV28
clone size: .
D gene: .
J gene: TRBJ2-5
CDR3 DNA: TGTGCCAGCAGTTTTGGCAGCGAGGAGACCCAGTACTTC
CDR3 protein: CASSFGSEETQYF

V gene: TRBV6-1
clone size: .
D gene: TRBD1
J gene: TRBJ1-5
CDR3 DNA: TGTGCCAGCAGCGACTTTGACAGGGTCTGGCAGCCCCAGCATTTT
CDR3 protein: CASSDFDRVWQPQHF

V gene: TRBV4-1
clone size: .
D gene: TRBD1
J gene: TRBJ2-5
CDR3 DNA: TGCGCCAGCAGCCGCTCCCCGACAGGGGGGAGGCAAGAGACCCAGTACTTC
CDR3 protein: CASSRSPTGGRQETQYF

V gene: TRBV27
clone size: .
D gene: TRBD1
J gene: TRBJ2-1
CDR3 DNA: TGTGCCAGCAGTGTCGACAGGGCTAATGAGCAGTTCTTC
CDR3 protein: CASSVDRANEQFF

V gene: TRBV28
clone size: .
D gene: .
J gene: TRBJ2-7
CDR3 DNA: TGTGCCAGCACTATCGAGAGGCGCACGAACTCCTACGAGCAGTACTTC
CDR3 protein: CASTIERRTNSYEQYF

V gene: TRBV13
clone size: .
D gene: TRBD2
J gene: TRBJ2-7
CDR3 DNA: TGTGCCAGCAGCTTATATGTAGCGGGAGGTCCCGAGCAGTACTTC
CDR3 protein: CASSLYVAGGPEQYF

V gene: TRBV10-1
clone size: .
D gene: TRBD1
J gene: TRBJ2-7
CDR3 DNA: TGCGCGCCACGGAGAACCGGGACAGCGATTTCCGCAAGCTACGAGCAGTACTTC
CDR3 protein: CAPRRTGTAISASYEQYF

V gene: TRBV19
clone size: .
D gene: TRBD2
J gene: TRBJ2-3
CDR3 DNA: TGTGCCAGTAGTCCACGACTAGCGGGCGTTTTAGCGGATACGCAGTATTTT
CDR3 protein: CASSPRLAGVLADTQYF

V gene: TRBV14
clone size: .
D gene: TRBD1
J gene: TRBJ1-2
CDR3 DNA: TGTGCCAGCAGCCAATTTGGCGAAGGGGGCGCGACGTATGGCTACACCTTC
CDR3 protein: CASSQFGEGGATYGYTF

V gene: TRBV11-3
clone size: .
D gene: .
J gene: TRBJ1-4
CDR3 DNA: TGTGCCAGCAGCGTATCCGAAAAACTGTTTTTT
CDR3 protein: CASSVSEKLFF

V gene: TRBV7-3
clone size: .
D gene: TRBD2
J gene: TRBJ2-1
CDR3 DNA: TGTGCCAGCAGCTCAATAGCGGGGGACTACAATGAGCAGTTCTTC
CDR3 protein: CASSSIAGDYNEQFF

V gene: TRBV2
clone size: .
D gene: .
J gene: TRBJ2-1
CDR3 DNA: TGTGCCAGCAGTGGGAACAGCTTCAATGAGCAGTTCTTC
CDR3 protein: CASSGNSFNEQFF

V gene: TRBV5-6
clone size: .
D gene: .
J gene: TRBJ2-5
CDR3 DNA: TGTGCCAGTTACAGGGTTGGGGAGACCCAGTACTTC
CDR3 protein: CASYRVGETQYF

V gene: TRBV2
clone size: .
D gene: TRBD1
J gene: TRBJ2-7
CDR3 DNA: TGTGCCAGCAGTTCCGGGACAGACTCCTACGAGCAGTACTTC
CDR3 protein: CASSSGTDSYEQYF

V gene: TRBV11-2
clone size: .
D gene: TRBD2
J gene: TRBJ2-7
CDR3 DNA: TGTGCCAGCAGGGGGCTAGCGGGATCAGGGGTGTTGGTGCAGTACTTC
CDR3 protein: CASRGLAGSGVLVQYF

V gene: TRBV4-1
clone size: .
D gene: TRBD1
J gene: TRBJ1-2
CDR3 DNA: TGCGCCAGCAGCCAAGAGGACAGGGTTAACGGCTACACCTTC
CDR3 protein: CASSQEDRVNGYTF

V gene: TRBV30
clone size: .
D gene: .
J gene: TRBJ1-6
CDR3 DNA: TGTGCCTGGAGTACAGGGCAGTCACCCCTCCACTTT
CDR3 protein: CAWSTGQSPLHF

V gene: TRBV28
clone size: .
D gene: .
J gene: TRBJ1-5
CDR3 DNA: TGTGCCAGCAGTTCCCCGGGTCCCCAGCATTTT
CDR3 protein: CASSSPGPQHF

V gene: TRBV5-4
clone size: .
D gene: TRBD1
J gene: TRBJ1-5
CDR3 DNA: TGTGCCAGCAGTGTGGGACAGGGTAAGGATCAGCCCCAGCATTTT
CDR3 protein: CASSVGQGKDQPQHF

V gene: TRBV5-4
clone size: .
D gene: .
J gene: TRBJ1-1
CDR3 DNA: TGTGCCAGCAGCTTACTTGGGGAGATGAACACTGAAGCTTTCTTT
CDR3 protein: CASSLLGEMNTEAFF

V gene: TRBV4-2
clone size: .
D gene: TRBD2
J gene: TRBJ2-7
CDR3 DNA: TGTGCCAGCAGCCTGAACCAACTAGCGGTCGAGCAGTACTTC
CDR3 protein: CASSLNQLAVEQYF

V gene: TRBV6-1
clone size: once
D gene: .
J gene: TRBJ1-2
CDR3 DNA: TGTGCCAGCAGTGAAAGTTTGAGTTATGGCTACACCTTC
CDR3 protein: CASSESLSYGYTF

V gene: TRBV7-8
clone size: .
D gene: TRBD2
J gene: TRBJ2-3
CDR3 DNA: TGTGCCAGCAGCTCCCTGACTAGCGGGGGGAGAGATACGCAGTATTTT
CDR3 protein: CASSSLTSGGRDTQYF

V gene: TRBV7-6
clone size: .
D gene: TRBD2
J gene: TRBJ2-2
CDR3 DNA: TGTGCCAGCAGCTTAGTGCGGACTAGCGGGGGCCCGAACACCGGGGAGCTGTTTTTT
CDR3 protein: CASSLVRTSGGPNTGELFF

V gene: TRBV4-2
clone size: .
D gene: TRBD2
J gene: TRBJ2-7
CDR3 DNA: TGTGCCAGCAGCCAAGATCTGATGACTAGCGGACCCTACGAGCAGTACTTC
CDR3 protein: CASSQDLMTSGPYEQYF

V gene: TRBV18
clone size: .
D gene: TRBD2
J gene: TRBJ2-7
CDR3 DNA: TGTGCCAGCTCACCACCGCTTATACTAGCGGGGGGACTGGACGAGCAGTACTTC
CDR3 protein: CASSPPLILAGGLDEQYF

V gene: TRBV5-1
clone size: .
D gene: TRBD2
J gene: TRBJ2-1
CDR3 DNA: TGCGCCAGCAGACACGGGGGGACCTACAATGAGCAGTTCTTC
CDR3 protein: CASRHGGTYNEQFF

V gene: TRBV7-6
clone size: .
D gene: .
J gene: TRBJ2-5
CDR3 DNA: TGTGCCAGCAGCGTAACCAGGGGCCCATCAGGAGTGGCGATCCAGTACTTC
CDR3 protein: CASSVTRGPSGVAIQYF

V gene: TRBV12-2
clone size: once
D gene: .
J gene: TRBJ1-1
CDR3 DNA: TGTGCAAGTCGCTTAGAGGGGGACAGGGACCAGATGAACACTGAAGCTTTCTTT
CDR3 protein: CASRLEGDRDQMNTEAFF

V gene: TRBV5-1
clone size: .
D gene: .
J gene: TRBJ2-4
CDR3 DNA: TGCGCCAGCAGCTCGCGCGGCATTCAGTACTTC
CDR3 protein: CASSSRGIQYF